A selection of T cell receptor beta chains follows, all from one sample in a study of OX40 agonist ivuxolimab in advanced cancers. Measured with immunoSEQ multiplex PCR; TCRdb has only the in-frame clones, and not every one. Here the sample spans tens of thousands of clones, 94% being singletons. The specimen comprised CD4+ or CD8+ T cells sorted from blood, sampled in a trial of the OX40 agonist ivuxolimab. These receptors were collected from an adult with an advanced solid tumor such as melanoma, head and neck, liver or kidney cancer. Each CDR3 is given with its conserved first and last residue. A D gene is named only where the DNA matches it firmly. Size tells how often a clone was seen (once, few, many) or the class of an expanded clone, and some rows leave it out.

TRBJ2-1 | TRBV28 | NA | TRBD2 | CASSPRTSGPYNEQFF | TGTGCCAGCAGCCCTCGGACTAGCGGGCCCTACAATGAGCAGTTCTTC
TRBJ1-5 | TRBV19 | NA | NA | CASSIDLLQLREPQHF | TGTGCCAGTAGTATAGATCTATTGCAGCTCAGGGAGCCCCAGCATTTT
TRBJ2-3 | TRBV2 | once | TRBD2 | CASSEALWRPTSGSTDTQYF | TGTGCCAGCAGTGAAGCGCTCTGGCGGCCTACTAGCGGTAGCACAGATACGCAGTATTTT
TRBJ2-7 | TRBV7-2 | NA | TRBD1 | CASSSGQGTYEQYF | TGTGCCAGCAGCTCGGGACAGGGGACGTACGAGCAGTACTTC
TRBJ2-2 | TRBV5-4 | NA | NA | CASSVRQSHIMFAGELFF | TGTGCCAGCAGCGTCCGACAGTCCCACATAATGTTCGCCGGGGAGCTGTTTTTT
TRBJ1-6 | TRBV4-3 | NA | NA | CASSQEERAGNSPLHF | TGCGCCAGCAGCCAAGAGGAGAGGGCCGGTAATTCACCCCTCCACTTT
TRBJ2-1 | TRBV19 | NA | NA | CASSIGLGSYNEQFF | TGTGCCAGTAGTATTGGATTGGGATCCTACAATGAGCAGTTCTTC
TRBJ2-1 | TRBV5-4 | NA | TRBD2 | CASSLGEGRDEQFF | TGTGCCAGCAGCTTGGGAGAAGGGAGGGATGAGCAGTTCTTC
TRBJ2-1 | TRBV18 | NA | NA | CASSPPAGSSYNEQFF | TGTGCCAGCTCACCACCGGCGGGGAGCTCCTACAATGAGCAGTTCTTC
TRBJ2-7 | TRBV27 | NA | TRBD2 | CASSHGLASYEQYF | TGTGCCAGCAGTCACGGACTAGCCTCCTACGAGCAGTACTTC
TRBJ2-7 | TRBV5-6 | NA | NA | CASSPLWGHASSEQYF | TGTGCCAGCAGCCCTCTCTGGGGCCATGCGTCTAGCGAGCAGTACTTC
TRBJ2-5 | TRBV4-1 | NA | NA | CASSQVTGQLLETQYF | TGCGCCAGCAGCCAAGTGACAGGACAGCTTCTGGAGACCCAGTACTTC
TRBJ2-1 | TRBV28 | NA | NA | CASSPWAGPNEQFF | TGTGCCAGCAGTCCCTGGGCGGGTCCCAATGAGCAGTTCTTC
TRBJ2-7 | TRBV27 | once | NA | CASSQGFWAEQYF | TGTGCCAGCAGTCAGGGCTTCTGGGCCGAGCAGTACTTC
TRBJ1-2 | TRBV6-5 | NA | TRBD1 | CASSRDSYGYTF | TGTGCCAGCTCCAGGGACAGCTATGGCTACACCTTC
TRBJ2-5 | TRBV9 | NA | NA | CASSDGRERGPVSETQYF | TGTGCCAGCAGCGATGGACGTGAGAGAGGGCCAGTTTCAGAGACCCAGTACTTC
TRBJ1-2 | TRBV6-5 | NA | NA | CASSYFNGAYGYTF | TGTGCCAGCAGTTACTTTAACGGGGCCTATGGCTACACCTTC
TRBJ1-1 | TRBV5-4 | NA | TRBD1 | CASSFLDRDTEAFF | TGTGCCAGCAGCTTTCTCGACAGGGACACTGAAGCTTTCTTT
TRBJ2-1 | TRBV29-1 | NA | NA | CSVEGGWDEQFF | TGCAGCGTTGAGGGGGGCTGGGATGAGCAGTTCTTC
TRBJ2-2 | TRBV5-6 | NA | NA | CASSLGLASGELFF | TGTGCCAGCAGCTTGGGCCTGGCGTCCGGGGAGCTGTTTTTT
TRBJ1-2 | TRBV7-4 | NA | NA | CASSQDWGGNYGYTF | TGTGCCAGCAGCCAAGATTGGGGCGGGAACTATGGCTACACCTTC
TRBJ1-3 | TRBV4-1 | NA | NA | CASSQDPGDSGNTIYF | TGCGCCAGCAGCCAAGACCCAGGGGACTCTGGAAACACCATATATTTT
TRBJ2-5 | TRBV18 | NA | TRBD2 | CASSPGSSGRAERETQYF | TGTGCCAGCTCACCAGGTTCGAGCGGGAGGGCCGAACGGGAGACCCAGTACTTC
TRBJ2-1 | TRBV5-6 | NA | NA | CASSLGAYNEQFF | TGTGCCAGCAGCTTGGGAGCGTACAATGAGCAGTTCTTC
TRBJ1-2 | TRBV5-4 | NA | NA | CASSSHGGGIANYGYTF | TGTGCCAGCAGCTCCCACGGGGGAGGGATAGCTAACTATGGCTACACCTTC
TRBJ1-2 | TRBV19 | NA | NA | CASSMVGGNYGYTF | TGTGCCAGTAGTATGGTGGGGGGAAACTATGGCTACACCTTC
TRBJ1-3 | TRBV19 | NA | NA | CASIIGNTIYF | TGTGCCAGTATTATTGGAAACACCATATATTTT